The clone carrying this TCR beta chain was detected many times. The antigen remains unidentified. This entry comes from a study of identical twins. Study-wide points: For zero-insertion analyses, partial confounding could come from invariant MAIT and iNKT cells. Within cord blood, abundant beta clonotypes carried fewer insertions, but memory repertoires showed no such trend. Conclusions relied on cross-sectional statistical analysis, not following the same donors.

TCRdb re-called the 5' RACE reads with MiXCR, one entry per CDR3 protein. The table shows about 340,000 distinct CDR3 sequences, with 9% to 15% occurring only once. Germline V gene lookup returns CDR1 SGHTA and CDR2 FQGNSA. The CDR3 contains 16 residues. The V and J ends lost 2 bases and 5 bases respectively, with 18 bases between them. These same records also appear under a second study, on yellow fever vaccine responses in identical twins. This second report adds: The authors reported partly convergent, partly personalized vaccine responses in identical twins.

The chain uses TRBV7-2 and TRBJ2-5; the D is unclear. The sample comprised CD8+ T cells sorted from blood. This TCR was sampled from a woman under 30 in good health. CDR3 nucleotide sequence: TGTGCCAGCAGCTTATCCTGGGCCGGGTCCATGGAGACCCAGTACTTC. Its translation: CASSLSWAGSMETQYF.